A single sample gave rise to the 10 T cell receptor beta chains below, sequenced in a study of shared clonotypes between healthy human individuals. This table comes from immunoSEQ multiplex PCR, and its TCRdb copy is limited to in-frame clones, with some not included. The table includes some 790,000 clones, approximately 77% detected once. Sequenced input: memory CD4+ T cells sorted from blood. The sample's subset: CD45RA-negative fraction. These receptors all come from a woman aged 25 to 39 in good health.

The chain combines TRBV5-1 with TRBJ1-5; D not certain. Germline assignment: CDR1 SGHRS and CDR2 YFSETQ. V was clipped by 3 bases and J by 3 bases, with 13 bases between them. CDR3 length equals 15 residues. CDR3 protein: CASSYIPGNNQPQHF. The DNA for the CDR3 is TGCGCCAGCAGCTATATCCCGGGAAACAATCAGCCCCAGCATTTT.

This chain connects TRBV28 to TRBJ2-1, with 14 nucleotides matching TRBD2. With 5 bases clipped from V and 7 bases from J, the junction kept 10 bases outside the gene matches. Germline CDR1 MDHEN, CDR2 SYDVKM. The CDR3 is 17 residues long. The CDR3 nucleotides read TGTGCCAGCAGTAAACCGACTAGCGGGAGGGTGGGGAATGAGCAGTTCTTC. It specifies CASSKPTSGRVGNEQFF.

In its sample, this clone was seen a few times. This rearrangement joins TRBV13 to TRBJ1-1, with 8 bases aligning to TRBD1. The CDR3 runs 15 residues. Germline lookup yields CDR1 PRHDT and CDR2 FYEKMQ (reference sequence). The V and J ends lost 5 bases and 1 base, in that order; junction bases with no gene match: 6. CDR3 residues: CASSTYDRGNTEAFF. CDR3 sequence (DNA): TGTGCCAGCAGCACCTACGACAGGGGGAACACTGAAGCTTTCTTT.

CDR3 sequence reads: CASSSKDRLDEQYF. CDR3 nucleotide sequence: TGTGCCAGCAGCTCGAAGGACAGGCTCGACGAGCAGTACTTC. V gene TRBV11-2 combines with J gene TRBJ2-7, with 7 bases that match TRBD1. CDR1 and CDR2 (germline): SGHAT, FQNNGV. The CDR3 runs 14 residues. The V gene end was trimmed by 4 bases and the J gene end by 5 bases; junction bases not matched to a gene: 8.

Worth noting for this clone: This may be a read error, as it is one base from a much larger clone. The chain employs TRBV6-6 and TRBJ1-5, with TRBD1 as a possible D gene (6 bases). The length of the CDR3 is 14 residues. V lost 4 bases to trimming and J lost 2 bases, with 9 bases between them. Germline V gene data show CDR1 as MNHNY and CDR2 as SVGAGI (reference sequence). The CDR3 loop is CASSSGVGNQPQHF. CDR3 sequence (DNA): TGTGCCAGCAGTTCAGGGGTTGGCAATCAGCCCCAGCATTTT.

The rearrangement joins TRBV5-1 to TRBJ2-3; D gene ambiguous. CDR1 SGHRS and CDR2 YFSETQ come from the germline V gene. The V and J ends lost 1 base and 0 bases respectively, with 15 bases between them. This CDR3 comprises 17 residues. CDR3 coding DNA: TGCGCCAGCAGCTTGTCGGCAGGCGCGACTAGCACAGATACGCAGTATTTT. It yields the protein CASSLSAGATSTDTQYF.

The chain recombines TRBV11-2 with TRBJ2-3, with a possible D match to TRBD2 (5 bases). The CDR3 consists of 15 residues. Per germline, CDR1 SGHAT and CDR2 FQNNGV. V was shortened by 2 bases and J by 3 bases, with 12 bases between the two germline ends. CDR3 in DNA: TGTGCCAGCAGCTTAAGGCGAAGCGGAACAGATACGCAGTATTTT. Amino acid sequence: CASSLRRSGTDTQYF.

The chain uses TRBV9 and TRBJ1-1, with a possible D match to TRBD1 (5 bases). V was cut by 4 bases and J by 2 bases, with 15 bases left in between. CDR3 length equals 15 residues. Per the germline V gene, CDR1 is SGDLS and CDR2 is YYNGEE. The CDR3 DNA is TGTGCCAGCAGCACAAGGGGAGGTGCCAACACTGAAGCTTTCTTT. Translated, it gives CASSTRGGANTEAFF. The full variable domain, its missing parts supplied by reference TRBV9 and TRBJ1-1, is DSGVTQTPKHLITATGQRVTLRCSPRSGDLSVYWYQQSLDQGLQFLIQYYNGEERAKGNILERFSAQQFPDLHSELNLSSLELGDSALYFCASSTRGGANTEAFFGQGTRLTVV.

This sequence joins TRBV4-2 and TRBJ2-7, with 13 bases that match TRBD2. This CDR3 contains 17 residues. Germline CDR1 and CDR2: LGHNA and YNFKEQ. The ends lost 2 bases at V and 4 bases at J; junction bases unmatched: 8. The CDR3 nucleotides read TGTGCCAGCAGCCAAAACCTCGGACTAGCGGGAGAATACGAGCAGTACTTC. Its translation: CASSQNLGLAGEYEQYF.

This clone was counted a few times. The V call is TRBV28, the J call TRBJ1-5; a weak D match, TRBD1 (5 bases). Trimming took off 4 bases at V and 7 bases at J, with 17 bases between the two ends. The length of the CDR3 is 15 residues. Germline values: CDR1 MDHEN, CDR2 SYDVKM. The CDR3 DNA sequence: TGTGCCAGCAGTTCCCCCGGGGAGGGGTTACAGCCCCAGCATTTT. Amino acid sequence: CASSSPGEGLQPQHF.